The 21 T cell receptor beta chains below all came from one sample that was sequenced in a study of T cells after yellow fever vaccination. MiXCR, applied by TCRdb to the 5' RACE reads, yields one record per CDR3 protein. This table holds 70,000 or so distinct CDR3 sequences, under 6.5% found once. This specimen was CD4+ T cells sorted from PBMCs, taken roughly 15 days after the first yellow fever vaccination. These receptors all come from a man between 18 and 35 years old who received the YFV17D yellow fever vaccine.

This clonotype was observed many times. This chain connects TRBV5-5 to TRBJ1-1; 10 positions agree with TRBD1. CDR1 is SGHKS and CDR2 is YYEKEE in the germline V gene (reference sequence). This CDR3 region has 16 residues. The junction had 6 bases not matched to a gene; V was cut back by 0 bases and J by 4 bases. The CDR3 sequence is CASSLVLGQGGTEAFF. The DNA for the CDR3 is TGTGCCAGCAGCTTGGTGCTTGGACAGGGGGGCACTGAAGCTTTCTTT.

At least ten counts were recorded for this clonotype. CDR3 DNA: TGTGCCAGCAGGGAGAACCTCGGCACAGATACGCAGTATTTT. This translates into CASRENLGTDTQYF. The chain couples TRBV6-2 or TRBV6-3 to TRBJ2-3; D call uncertain. V lost 6 bases, J lost 1 base, and 11 bases lay in between. The CDR3 runs 14 residues. Germline lookup yields CDR1 MNHEY and CDR2 SVGEGT.

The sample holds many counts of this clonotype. CDR3 region: CASSLWDYGYTF. The CDR3 coding sequence is TGTGCCAGCAGCTTGTGGGACTATGGCTACACCTTC. The chain links TRBV7-3 to TRBJ1-2; D unresolved. The CDR3 consists of 12 residues. Germline CDR1 SGHTA, CDR2 FQGTGA. V was trimmed by 3 bases and J by 3 bases, leaving 5 bases between them.

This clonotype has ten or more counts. The chain's CDR3 is CASSDTGFYEQYV. The CDR3 bases are TGTGCCAGCAGCGACACAGGTTTCTACGAGCAGTACGTC. The chain recombines TRBV14 with TRBJ2-7, with a possible D match to TRBD1 (5 bases). The V and J ends lost 5 bases and 3 bases respectively, with 11 bases between them. Germline CDR1 and CDR2: SGHDN and FVKESK. The CDR3 runs 13 residues.

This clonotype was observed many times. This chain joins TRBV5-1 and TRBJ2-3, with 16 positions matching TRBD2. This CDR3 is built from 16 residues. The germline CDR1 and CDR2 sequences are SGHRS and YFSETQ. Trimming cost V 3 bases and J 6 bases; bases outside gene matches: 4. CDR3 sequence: CASSYGTSGGADTQYF. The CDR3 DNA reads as TGCGCCAGCAGCTACGGGACTAGCGGGGGGGCGGATACGCAGTATTTT.

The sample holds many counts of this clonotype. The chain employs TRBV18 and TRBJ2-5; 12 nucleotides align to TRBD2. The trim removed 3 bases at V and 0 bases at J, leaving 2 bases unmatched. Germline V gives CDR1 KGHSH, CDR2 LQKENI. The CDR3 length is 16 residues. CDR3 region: CASSPGLAGNQETQYF. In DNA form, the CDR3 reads TGTGCCAGCTCACCCGGACTAGCGGGGAACCAAGAGACCCAGTACTTC.

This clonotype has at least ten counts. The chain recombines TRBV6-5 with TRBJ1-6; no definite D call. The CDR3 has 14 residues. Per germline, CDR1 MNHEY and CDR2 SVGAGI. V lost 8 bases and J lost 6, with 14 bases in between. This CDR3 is CASALGLTNSPLHF. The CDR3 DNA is TGTGCCAGCGCGTTAGGATTGACTAATTCACCCCTCCACTTT.

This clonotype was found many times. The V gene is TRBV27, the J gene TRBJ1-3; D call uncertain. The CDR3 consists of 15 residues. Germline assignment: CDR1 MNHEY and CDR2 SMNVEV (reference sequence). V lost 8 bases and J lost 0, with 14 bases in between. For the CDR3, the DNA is TGTGCCAGCGCTCCCCACCGGAACTCTGGAAACACCATATATTTT. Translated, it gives CASAPHRNSGNTIYF.

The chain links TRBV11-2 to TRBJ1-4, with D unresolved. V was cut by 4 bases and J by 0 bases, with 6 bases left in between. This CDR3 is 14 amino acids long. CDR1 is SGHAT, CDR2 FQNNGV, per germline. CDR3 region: CASSSRSTNEKLFF. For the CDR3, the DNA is TGTGCCAGCAGCTCGCGATCAACTAATGAAAAACTGTTTTTT.

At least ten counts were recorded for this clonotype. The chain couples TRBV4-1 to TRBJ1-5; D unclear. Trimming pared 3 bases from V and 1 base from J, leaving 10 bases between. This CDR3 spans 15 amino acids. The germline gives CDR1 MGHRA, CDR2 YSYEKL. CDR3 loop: CASSHPGASNQPQHF. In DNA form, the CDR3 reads TGCGCCAGCAGCCACCCGGGTGCAAGCAATCAGCCCCAGCATTTT.

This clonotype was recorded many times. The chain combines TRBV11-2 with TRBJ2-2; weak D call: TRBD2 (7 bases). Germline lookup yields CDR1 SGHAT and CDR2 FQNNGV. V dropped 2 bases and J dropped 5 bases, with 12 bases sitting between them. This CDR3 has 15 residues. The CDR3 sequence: CASSLLGGGTGELFF. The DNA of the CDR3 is TGTGCCAGCAGCTTATTAGGGGGAGGGACCGGGGAGCTGTTTTTT.

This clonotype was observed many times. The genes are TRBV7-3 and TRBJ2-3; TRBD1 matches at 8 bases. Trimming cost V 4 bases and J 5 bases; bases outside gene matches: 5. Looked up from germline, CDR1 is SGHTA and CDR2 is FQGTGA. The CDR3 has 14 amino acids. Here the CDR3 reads CASSSDRVGDTQYF. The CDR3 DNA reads TGTGCCAGCAGCTCGGACAGGGTCGGAGATACGCAGTATTTT.

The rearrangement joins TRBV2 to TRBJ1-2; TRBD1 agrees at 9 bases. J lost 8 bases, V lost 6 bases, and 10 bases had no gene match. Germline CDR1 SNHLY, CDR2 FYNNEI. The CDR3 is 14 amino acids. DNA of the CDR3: TGTGCCAGCAGGGGACAGGGTGATGCGGGAGGCTACACCTTC. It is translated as CASRGQGDAGGYTF.

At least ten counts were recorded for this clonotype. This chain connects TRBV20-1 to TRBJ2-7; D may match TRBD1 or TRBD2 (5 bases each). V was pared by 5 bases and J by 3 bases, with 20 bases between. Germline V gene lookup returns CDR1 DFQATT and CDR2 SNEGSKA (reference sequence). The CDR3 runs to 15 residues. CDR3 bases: TGCAGTGCTCGAACCGGGACCGCCGCAGGCTACGAGCAGTACTTC. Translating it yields CSARTGTAAGYEQYF.

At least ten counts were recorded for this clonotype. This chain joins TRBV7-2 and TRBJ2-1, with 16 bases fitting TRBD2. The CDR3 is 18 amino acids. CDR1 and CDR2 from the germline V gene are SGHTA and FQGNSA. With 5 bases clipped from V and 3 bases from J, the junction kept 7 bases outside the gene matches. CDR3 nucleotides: TGTGCCAGCAGCCTAGGGACTAGCGGGGGGGCCTTCTACAATGAGCAGTTCTTC. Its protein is CASSLGTSGGAFYNEQFF. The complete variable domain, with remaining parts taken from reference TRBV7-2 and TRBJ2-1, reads GAGVSQSPSNKVTEKGKDVELRCDPISGHTALYWYRQSLGQGLEFLIYFQGNSAPDKSGLPSDRFSAERTGGSVSTLTIQRTQQEDSAVYLCASSLGTSGGAFYNEQFFGPGTRLTVL.

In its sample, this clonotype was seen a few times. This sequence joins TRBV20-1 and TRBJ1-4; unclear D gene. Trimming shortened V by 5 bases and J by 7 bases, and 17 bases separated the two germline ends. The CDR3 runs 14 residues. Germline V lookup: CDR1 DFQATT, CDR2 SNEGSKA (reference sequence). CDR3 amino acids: CSAGHGRRGEKLFF. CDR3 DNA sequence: TGCAGTGCTGGGCACGGGCGCCGAGGTGAAAAACTGTTTTTT.

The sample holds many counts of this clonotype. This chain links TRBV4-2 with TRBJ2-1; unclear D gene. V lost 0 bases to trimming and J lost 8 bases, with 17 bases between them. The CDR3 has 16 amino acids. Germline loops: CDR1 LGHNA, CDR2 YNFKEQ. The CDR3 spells CASSQDESRFPDEQFF. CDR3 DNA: TGTGCCAGCAGCCAAGATGAATCTAGATTTCCGGATGAGCAGTTCTTC.

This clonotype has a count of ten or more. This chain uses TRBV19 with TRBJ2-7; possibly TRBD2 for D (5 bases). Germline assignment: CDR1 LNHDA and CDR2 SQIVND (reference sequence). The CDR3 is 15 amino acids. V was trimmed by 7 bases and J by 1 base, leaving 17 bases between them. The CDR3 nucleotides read TGTGCCAGTACCCTCCGGGCGGGTTATTCCTACGAGCAGTACTTC. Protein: CASTLRAGYSYEQYF. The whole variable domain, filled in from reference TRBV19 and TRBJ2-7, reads DGGITQSPKYLFRKEGQNVTLSCEQNLNHDAMYWYRQDPGQGLRLIYYSQIVNDFQKGDIAEGYSVSREKKESFPLTVTSAQKNPTAFYLCASTLRAGYSYEQYFGPGTRLTVT.

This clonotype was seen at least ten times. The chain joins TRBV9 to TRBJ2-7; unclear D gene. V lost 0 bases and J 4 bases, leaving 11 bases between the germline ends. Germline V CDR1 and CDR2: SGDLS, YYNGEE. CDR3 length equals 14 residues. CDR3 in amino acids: CASSVGTSEYEQYF. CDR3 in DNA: TGTGCCAGCAGCGTAGGTACATCAGAGTACGAGCAGTACTTC.

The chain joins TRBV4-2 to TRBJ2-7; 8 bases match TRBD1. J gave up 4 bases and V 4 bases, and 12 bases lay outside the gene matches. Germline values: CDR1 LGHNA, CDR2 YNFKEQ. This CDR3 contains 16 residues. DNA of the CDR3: TGTGCCAGCAGCCCGGGGGTAGTCAGGGGGCTTTACGAGCAGTACGTC. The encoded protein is CASSPGVVRGLYEQYV.

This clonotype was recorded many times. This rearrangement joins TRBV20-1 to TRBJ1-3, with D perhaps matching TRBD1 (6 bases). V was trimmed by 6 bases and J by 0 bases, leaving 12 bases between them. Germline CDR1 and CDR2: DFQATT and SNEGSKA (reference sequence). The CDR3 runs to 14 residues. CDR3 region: CSAKDRSSGNTIYF. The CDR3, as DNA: TGCAGTGCCAAGGACAGAAGCTCTGGAAACACCATATATTTT.